The 19 T cell receptor beta chains listed next were all sequenced from one sample in a study of T cells in Graves' hyperthyroidism and ophthalmopathy. RNA transcripts gave rise to amplified TCR beta CDR3 regions. The study used the HTBI primer set for a first-round RT-PCR of the TCR CDR3. From the multiplex PCR reads, TCRdb called clonotypes with MiXCR, one entry per CDR3 protein. This sample has approximately 700,000 distinct CDR3 sequences, with about 45% found just once. The sequencing sample was made of peripheral blood or thyroid tissue (not recorded which). All receptors come from an adult man with Graves' disease, either hyperthyroidism or ophthalmopathy (not recorded which).

With regard to this clonotype: This sequence may be a read error, since a much larger clone differs from it by one base. The chain is built from TRBV20-1 and TRBJ2-5; the D gene is possibly TRBD2 (7 bases). The V gene lost 3 bases and the J gene lost 7 bases, with 18 bases spanning the gap. Germline CDR1 DFQATT, CDR2 SNEGSKA (reference sequence). The CDR3 is 14 amino acids. The CDR3 reads CSARRAGEGGTQYF. The DNA for the CDR3 is TGCAGTGCTAGGAGGGCGGGAGAGGGGGGGACCCAGTACTTC.

This clonotype was seen a few times. The gene calls are TRBV20-1 and TRBJ2-7, with D perhaps matching TRBD2 (5 bases). Germline assignment: CDR1 DFQATT and CDR2 SNEGSKA (reference sequence). CDR3 length equals 13 residues. With 2 bases removed from V and 1 base from J, the gap between germline ends came to 9 bases. The CDR3: CSARSRGSYEQYF. The CDR3 DNA reads as TGCAGTGCTAGAAGTCGGGGATCCTACGAGCAGTACTTC.

This clonotype was found a few times. This chain connects TRBV6-6 to TRBJ1-2; the D is unclear. This CDR3 is 13 amino acids long. V lost 4 bases, J lost 4 bases, and 10 bases lay in between. Germline V CDR1 and CDR2: MNHNY, SVGAGI (reference sequence). CDR3 in DNA: TGTGCCAGCAGTTCGATGTATGGCTATGGCTACACCTTC. It codes for CASSSMYGYGYTF.

This chain joins TRBV7-2 and TRBJ2-7; D unclear. Germline CDR1 reads SGHTA; CDR2 reads FQGNSA. This CDR3 region has 13 residues. V was cut by 5 bases and J by 3 bases, with 11 bases left in between. The CDR3: CASSTEWGYEQYF. Here the CDR3 DNA reads TGTGCCAGCAGCACAGAATGGGGCTACGAGCAGTACTTC.

The chain combines TRBV25-1 with TRBJ1-3; possible D gene TRBD1, 5 bases. V was shortened by 9 bases and J by 4 bases, with 10 bases between the two germline ends. This CDR3 has 12 amino acids. Germline values: CDR1 MGHDK, CDR2 SYGVNS. CDR3 protein: CASKGLGNTIYF. CDR3 DNA: TGTGCCAGTAAGGGGCTCGGAAACACCATATATTTT. Full variable domain (rest looked up from reference TRBV25-1 and TRBJ1-3): EADIYQTPRYLVIGTGKKITLECSQTMGHDKMYWYQQDPGMELHLIHYSYGVNSTEKGDLSSESTVSRIRTEHFPLTLESARPSHTSQYLCASKGLGNTIYFGEGSWLTVV.

The CDR3 region is CASSSYRGLSSYNSPLHF. The DNA of the CDR3 is TGTGCCAGCAGTTCGTACAGGGGCCTCAGCTCCTATAATTCACCCCTCCACTTT. The chain joins TRBV25-1 to TRBJ1-6; 7 nucleotides line up with TRBD1. This CDR3 has 18 amino acids. Trimming took 5 bases from V and 0 from J; bases not matched to a gene: 10. The germline V gene has CDR1 MGHDK and CDR2 SYGVNS.

J is TRBJ2-7 and V is TRBV3-1, with no clear D. Trimming removed 0 bases at V and 9 bases at J, with 9 bases between. The germline gives CDR1 LGHDT, CDR2 YNNKEL (reference sequence). This CDR3 spans 12 amino acids. The CDR3 DNA reads as TGTGCCAGCAGCCAAGACCCAGGCGGGCAGTACTTC. Translated, it gives CASSQDPGGQYF.

The J gene is TRBJ1-1, the V gene TRBV14; no definite D call. The germline CDR1 and CDR2 sequences are SGHDN and FVKESK. The CDR3 loop spans 9 amino acids. The CDR3 protein is CDRNTEAFF. CDR3 bases: TGTGACAGGAACACTGAAGCTTTCTTT. The full variable domain, with the rest looked up from reference TRBV14 and TRBJ1-1, is EAGVTQFPSHSVIEKGQTVTLRCDPISGHDNLYWYRRVMGKEIKFLLHFVKESKQDESGMPNNRFLAERTGGTYSTLKVQPAELEDSGVYFCDRNTEAFFGQGTRLTVV.

A note on this clonotype: A read error may explain this, as a much larger clone is one base away. This chain connects TRBV10-2 to TRBJ2-7; possible D gene TRBD1, 5 bases. This CDR3 has 16 residues. V was clipped by 4 bases and J by 0 bases, with 16 bases between them. The germline gives CDR1 WSHSY, CDR2 SAAADI. This CDR3 reads CASSGSNRRSSYEQYF. CDR3 sequence (DNA): TGCGCCAGCAGTGGGTCCAACAGGAGAAGCTCCTACGAGCAGTACTTC.

The V and J genes are TRBV15 and TRBJ1-2; the D gene is possibly TRBD1 (6 bases). The CDR3 has 14 amino acids. The germline V gene has CDR1 LNHNV and CDR2 YYDKDF (reference sequence). V was cut by 11 bases and J by 4 bases, with 20 bases left in between. The CDR3, as DNA: TGTGCCTGGAGTGTACAGGGCGGATTCTATGGCTACACCTTC. It is translated as CAWSVQGGFYGYTF.

This clonotype was seen a handful of times. The chain is built from TRBV6-6 and TRBJ2-2, with TRBD2 as a possible D gene (6 bases). The CDR3 runs 17 residues. Germline V gene data show CDR1 as MNHNY and CDR2 as SVGAGI (reference sequence). V lost 2 bases and J lost 5, with 18 bases in between. Written as DNA, the CDR3 is TGTGCCAGCAGTTACGTGTTTGGAGGGGTTAGGACCGGGGAGCTGTTTTTT. Its translation: CASSYVFGGVRTGELFF.

This clonotype was counted many times. The rearrangement links TRBV10-3 to TRBJ2-2; D is ambiguous. The CDR3 spans 14 residues. CDR1 is ENHRY, CDR2 SYGVKD, per germline. V shed 4 bases and J shed 0 bases, with 6 bases lying between them. CDR3 sequence reads: CAISAGPNTGELFF. CDR3 sequence (DNA): TGTGCCATCAGTGCGGGTCCGAACACCGGGGAGCTGTTTTTT.

The rearrangement uses TRBV25-1 and TRBJ1-6; a possible D gene is TRBD1 (6 bases). The CDR3 covers 15 residues. The V and J ends lost 3 bases and 7 bases respectively, with 13 bases between them. The germline gives CDR1 MGHDK, CDR2 SYGVNS. CDR3 nucleotide sequence: TGTGCCAGCAGTGACCTACGACAGGTGAATTCACCCCTCCACTTT. This codes for CASSDLRQVNSPLHF.

This clonotype was seen a handful of times. This chain links TRBV5-8 with TRBJ1-1; D unclear. The ends were cut back, 4 bases at V and 9 bases at J, with 16 bases in the middle. The CDR3 is made up of 13 amino acids. Germline V gene data show CDR1 as SGHTS and CDR2 as YDEGEE. CDR3 region: CASSPVAEPQAFF. The CDR3 DNA sequence: TGTGCCAGCAGCCCGGTGGCAGAGCCCCAAGCTTTCTTT.

This sequence joins TRBV7-6 and TRBJ2-5, with 8 bases aligning to TRBD1. The CDR3 covers 15 residues. Germline CDR1 is SGHVS and CDR2 is FNYEAQ. The trim removed 6 bases at V and 4 bases at J, leaving 10 bases unmatched. The CDR3 sequence: CASRNRPGGPETQYF. CDR3 nucleotide sequence: TGTGCCAGCAGAAATCGTCCAGGGGGCCCAGAGACCCAGTACTTC.

The chain is built from TRBV9 and TRBJ1-3; 7 nucleotides agree with TRBD1. Unmatched junction bases numbered 14, after V lost 4 bases and J lost 4 bases. This CDR3 region has 17 residues. Germline V gives CDR1 SGDLS, CDR2 YYNGEE. The CDR3 loop reads CASSPHPRNRGGNTIYF. Here the CDR3 DNA reads TGTGCCAGCAGCCCCCATCCCCGGAACAGGGGAGGAAACACCATATATTTT.

The chain employs TRBV29-1 and TRBJ1-1; no definite D call. From germline, CDR1 is SQVTM and CDR2 ANQGSEA. The CDR3 covers 12 residues. V was pared by 3 bases and J by 6 bases, with 11 bases between. This chain's CDR3 is CSVEDRVSEAFF. In DNA form, the CDR3 reads TGCAGCGTTGAGGATAGAGTCTCTGAAGCTTTCTTT.

This clonotype was seen ten or more times. The gene calls are TRBV9 and TRBJ1-2; TRBD1 might be the D (6 bases). Germline loops: CDR1 SGDLS, CDR2 YYNGEE. The CDR3 loop spans 14 amino acids. V was shortened by 3 bases and J by 3 bases, with 12 bases between the two germline ends. This CDR3 reads CASSADQGYYGYTF. Here the CDR3 DNA reads TGTGCCAGCAGCGCCGACCAGGGGTACTATGGCTACACCTTC.

V is TRBV20-1 and J is TRBJ1-4; D remains unclear. CDR3 size: 13 residues. V lost 3 bases and J lost 7, with 12 bases in between. Per germline, CDR1 DFQATT and CDR2 SNEGSKA (reference sequence). CDR3 residues: CSASSTVGEKLFF. DNA for the CDR3: TGCAGTGCTAGTTCGACGGTGGGTGAAAAACTGTTTTTT.